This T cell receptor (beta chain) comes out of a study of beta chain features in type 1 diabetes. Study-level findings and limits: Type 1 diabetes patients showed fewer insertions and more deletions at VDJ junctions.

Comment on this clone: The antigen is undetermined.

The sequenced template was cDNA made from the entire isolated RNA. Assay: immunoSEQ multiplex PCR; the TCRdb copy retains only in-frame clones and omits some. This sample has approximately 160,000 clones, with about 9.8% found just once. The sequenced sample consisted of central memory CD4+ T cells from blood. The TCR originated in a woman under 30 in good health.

CDR3 coding DNA: TGCGCCAGCAGCTTGGGGGTCTGGGCCTACGAGCAGTACTTC. Amino acids: CASSLGVWAYEQYF. The chain couples TRBV5-1 to TRBJ2-5, with no clear D. The J call may be mistaken, given a closer DNA end match to TRBJ2-7. The CDR3 loop spans 14 amino acids. Germline V gene lookup returns CDR1 SGHRS and CDR2 YFSETQ.